Included here is one T cell receptor beta chain sequence, with context. Per the original data handling: Reference gene primer amplification gave estimated nucleated cell counts. Here immunoSEQ multiplex PCR was the method, and the copy in TCRdb shows in-frame clones only, minus some. The D gene and trimming were derived from the DNA, and the V and J assignments and clone size from that table. The sample consists of roughly 330,000 clones, 87% of them appearing once. This entry is derived from a study of blood T cell repertoires in COVID-19. Participant ages covered 18 to 89 years across 25 or so US areas. Cohorts were based on clinical histories the participants reported. Cohort 3 recovery required two negative PCRs, clearance, or symptom resolution. The CDR3 is made up of 14 amino acids. Germline CDR1 LNHDA, CDR2 SQIVND (reference sequence). Trimming took 3 bases from V and 6 from J, leaving 12 bases between them.

This clonotype was obtained from a woman aged 25 to 45 who had recovered from COVID-19. Sequenced sample: PBMCs or T cells enriched from blood (not recorded which). This chain links TRBV19 with TRBJ2-1; a possible D gene is TRBD1 (5 bases). CDR3 sequence: CASSISRQGNEQFF. The DNA for the CDR3 is TGTGCCAGTAGTATCTCTCGCCAGGGCAATGAGCAGTTCTTC.